This T cell receptor beta chain was documented in a study of cytomegalovirus exposure and HLA in healthy donors. PCR amplification relied on 60 Vbeta primers (plus 13 Jbeta primers). Sequenced by immunoSEQ multiplex PCR; TCRdb stores in-frame clones only, minus some. This sample carries roughly 100,000 clones, 50% to 65% of them seen once, and the ten largest clones take 3.8%. This clone was seen a single time. Source material: PBMCs. The clonotype comes from a man aged 25-45 years in good health and CMV-seropositive.

The CDR3 is CASSEINSNQPQHF. The CDR3 DNA follows: TGTGCCAGCAGTGAAATAAATAGCAATCAGCCCCAGCATTTT. The V call is TRBV2, the J call TRBJ1-5; D gene ambiguous. V gave up 2 bases and J gave up 0 bases, with 5 bases separating them. CDR1 and CDR2 (germline): SNHLY, FYNNEI. The CDR3 spans 14 residues.